The clone carrying this T cell receptor (beta chain) was seen many times. The data were taken from a study of T cells in Graves' hyperthyroidism and ophthalmopathy. Amplification of TCR beta CDR3 regions used RNA as the template. A set of HTBI primers served as the primers for a first-round RT-PCR of the TCR CDR3. TCRdb reprocessed the multiplex PCR reads with MiXCR, giving one entry per CDR3 protein. Found here are 300,000 to 400,000 distinct CDR3 sequences, roughly 18% of them singletons; the top ten hold around 50%. This TCR was sampled from a woman aged 45-59 years with Graves' hyperthyroidism. Sequenced sample: blood.

In DNA form, the CDR3 reads TGCAGTGCTAGACCGGACAGCCAAGAGACCCAGTACTTC. It is translated as CSARPDSQETQYF. The chain combines TRBV20-1 with TRBJ2-5; TRBD1 is a possible D gene (6 bases). With 2 bases removed from V and 1 base from J, the gap between germline ends came to 8 bases. Germline V gene lookup returns CDR1 DFQATT and CDR2 SNEGSKA (reference sequence). CDR3 length equals 13 residues.